The rows below give T cell receptor beta chains drawn from one sample of a study of CD8 T cells in ankylosing spondylitis. TCRdb re-derived calls from the 5' RACE reads in MiXCR, one entry per CDR3 protein. The sample contains about 400,000 distinct CDR3 sequences, approximately 22% of which appear only once. Material: blood, either unsorted or a sorted T cell fraction (not recorded which). All receptors come from a male donor with ankylosing spondylitis or in good health (not recorded which). Both conserved end residues are trimmed from each CDR3. Size is omitted from some rows. Given values are once, few, many or a class for expanded clones.

v_gene	abundance	j_gene	CDR3aa
TRBV29-1	NA	TRBJ1-2	SVERAPDGYT
TRBV7-9	NA	TRBJ2-7	ASSALGEDEQY
TRBV20-1	NA	TRBJ2-7	SALTGGGGRNEQY
TRBV6-9	few	TRBJ2-7	ASSPGTVLGYEQY
TRBV29-1	many	TRBJ2-1	SVGGTGNEQF
TRBV7-9	NA	TRBJ2-7	ASSLAKVTHEQY
TRBV13	NA	TRBJ2-7	ASSPPRGVEAFEQY
TRBV12-3/TRBV12-4	NA	TRBJ2-1	ASSFGRGAVNEQF
TRBV12-3/TRBV12-4	NA	TRBJ2-1	ASRYSIDEQF
TRBV29-1	NA	TRBJ2-7	SASGTGNEQY
TRBV29-1	few	TRBJ2-3	SVDYRDRDFTDTQY
TRBV20-1	few	TRBJ2-1	SARGGGGPHEQF
TRBV4-2	NA	TRBJ2-5	ASSPGLAGGNYLETQY
TRBV28	few	TRBJ1-5	ASRRGTGEYQPQH
TRBV28	NA	TRBJ2-7	ASGRPGGEVSYEQY
TRBV29-1	NA	TRBJ2-4	SVIRGRKRVQY
TRBV5-1	few	TRBJ2-3	ASSFQVGALTDTQY
TRBV20-1	many	TRBJ2-6	SARDGGASGANVLT
TRBV7-2	few	TRBJ2-3	ASSFPGQGARDTQY
TRBV9	few	TRBJ1-2	ASSGGQNYGYT
TRBV28	few	TRBJ2-5	ASSTPRRIEETQY
TRBV20-1	few	TRBJ2-7	SARLVYEQY
TRBV20-1	few	TRBJ2-7	SASQDREIQEQY
TRBV5-1	NA	TRBJ2-3	ASSGWTEPSTDTQY
TRBV7-2	NA	TRBJ2-7	ASSPGLWGPSYEQY
TRBV7-9	few	TRBJ2-7	ASSPRLAGGSSYEQY
TRBV11-2	few	TRBJ1-1	ASITGGTEVF
TRBV12-3/TRBV12-4	many	TRBJ1-3	ASSLAGPLNTIY
TRBV25-1	NA	TRBJ1-2	ASSELGYYGYT
TRBV15	NA	TRBJ2-7	ATSREGQAYEQY
TRBV24-1	NA	TRBJ2-1	ATSEPNDRDNEQF
TRBV12-3/TRBV12-4	many	TRBJ2-1	ASREGLAGSMEQF
TRBV9	NA	TRBJ2-2	ASNFGWGARTGELF
TRBV12-3/TRBV12-4	few	TRBJ1-6	ASSLEGSSPLH
TRBV12-5	NA	TRBJ2-1	ASVPGGGSSYNEQF
TRBV29-1	NA	TRBJ2-1	SVQSPYNEQF
TRBV10-3	few	TRBJ2-2	AISESDRVTGELF
TRBV28	NA	TRBJ2-3	ASSDREEDTQY
TRBV15	NA	TRBJ1-5	ATSRDLGSNQPQH
TRBV28	NA	TRBJ2-7	ASSYLSGSGDEQY
TRBV29-1	NA	TRBJ1-2	SVGADYGYT
TRBV2	few	TRBJ2-1	ASIEGQGASNEQF
TRBV3-1	few	TRBJ1-3	ASSRRLSSSGNTIY
TRBV29-1	NA	TRBJ1-1	SVEDKQGFLNTEAF
TRBV20-1	NA	TRBJ1-2	SALIHRGQNYGYT
TRBV7-2	NA	TRBJ2-1	ASSPGRNGVNEQF
TRBV27	few	TRBJ2-2	ASSLERDTGATGELF
TRBV11-2	few	TRBJ2-7	ASSQTSGGPDEQY
TRBV12-3/TRBV12-4	NA	TRBJ1-5	ASAQGYQQPQH